These 21 T cell receptor beta chains were sequenced from one sample in a study of OX40 agonist ivuxolimab in advanced cancers. The data were produced by immunoSEQ multiplex PCR, yet TCRdb's version contains in-frame clones alone and is incomplete. The sample has roughly 53,000 clones; over 80% are singletons. The material sequenced was CD4+ or CD8+ T cells sorted from blood, taken in a trial of the OX40 agonist ivuxolimab. The receptors originated from an adult with an advanced solid tumor such as melanoma, head and neck, liver or kidney cancer.

The chain has TRBV6-6 and TRBJ2-1; perhaps TRBD2 as D (5 bases). V gave up 0 bases and J gave up 5 bases, with 11 bases separating them. CDR1 is MNHNY, CDR2 SVGAGI, per germline (reference sequence). This CDR3 is 15 amino acids long. CDR3 in amino acids: CASSYSELADNEQFF. CDR3 nucleotide sequence: TGTGCCAGCAGTTACTCGGAGCTAGCTGACAATGAGCAGTTCTTC.

The rearrangement links TRBV4-3 to TRBJ1-2; 7 bases fit TRBD1. The germline V gene has CDR1 LGHNA and CDR2 YSLEER. The CDR3 sequence is 13 residues long. J lost 9 bases, V lost 0 bases, and 4 bases had no gene match. The CDR3 sequence is CASSQDSGQSYTF. The CDR3 nucleotides are TGCGCCAGCAGCCAAGATTCGGGACAGAGCTACACCTTC.

CDR3 region: CASSLRGGIDNEQFF. The CDR3 DNA reads as TGTGCCAGCAGTCTCAGGGGGGGAATAGACAATGAGCAGTTCTTC. The chain has TRBV2 and TRBJ2-1; the D call may be TRBD1 or TRBD2 (7 bases each). This CDR3 comprises 15 residues. The ends were cut back, 5 bases at V and 5 bases at J, with 16 bases in the middle. Germline V lookup: CDR1 SNHLY, CDR2 FYNNEI.

The chain employs TRBV5-5 and TRBJ2-1; 10 positions match TRBD2. V lost 2 bases, J lost 1 base, and 9 bases stayed unmatched. In germline, CDR1 is SGHKS, CDR2 YYEKEE (reference sequence). The CDR3 runs to 18 residues. CDR3 bases: TGTGCCAGCAGCTTTAATCTAGCGGGGGCCTCGTCCTACAATGAGCAGTTCTTC. This codes for CASSFNLAGASSYNEQFF.

This chain uses TRBV5-4 with TRBJ1-4, with TRBD1 matching 12 bases. Germline CDR1 SGHNT, CDR2 YYREEE (reference sequence). With 2 bases clipped from V and 7 bases from J, the junction kept 6 bases outside the gene matches. CDR3 size: 16 residues. The CDR3, as DNA: TGTGCCAGCAGCTTATCTTCGGGACAGGGGGCTGAAAAACTGTTTTTT. This translates into CASSLSSGQGAEKLFF.

V usage is TRBV7-8 and J usage is TRBJ1-1; a possible D gene is TRBD1 (6 bases). The CDR3 covers 14 residues. The V and J ends lost 4 bases and 2 bases respectively, with 11 bases between them. Looked up from germline, CDR1 is SGHVS and CDR2 is FQNEAQ. CDR3 nucleotides: TGTGCCAGCAGCTCTACCGGGGGCAACACTGAAGCTTTCTTT. Protein: CASSSTGGNTEAFF.

This clone appeared a single time. J is TRBJ2-1 and V is TRBV30; 7 bases line up with TRBD1. The CDR3 runs 15 residues. V lost 2 bases and J lost 7; bases outside the gene matches: 11. Germline V lookup: CDR1 GTSNPN, CDR2 SVGIG (reference sequence). The CDR3 region is CAWSTTGTVKNEQFF. CDR3 sequence (DNA): TGTGCCTGGAGTACCACCGGGACAGTAAAGAATGAGCAGTTCTTC.

CDR3 nucleotide sequence: TGTGCCATCAGTGTGGGACTAGCGGGACCCAATGAGCAGTTCTTC. It encodes CAISVGLAGPNEQFF. The rearrangement uses TRBV10-3 and TRBJ2-1, with 13 bases that match TRBD2. Germline V gene sequence: CDR1 ENHRY, CDR2 SYGVKD. The junction had 3 bases not matched to a gene; V was cut back by 4 bases and J by 6 bases. This CDR3 has 15 residues.

The chain combines TRBV7-2 with TRBJ2-1; 9 bases line up with TRBD2. The CDR3 runs to 15 residues. CDR1 is SGHTA, CDR2 FQGNSA, per germline. V lost 4 bases and J lost 3; bases outside the gene matches: 4. This chain's CDR3 is CASSSWTSDYNEQFF. Here the CDR3 DNA reads TGTGCCAGCAGCTCATGGACTAGCGACTACAATGAGCAGTTCTTC. Supplemented by reference TRBV7-2 and TRBJ2-1, the full variable domain reads GAGVSQSPSNKVTEKGKDVELRCDPISGHTALYWYRQSLGQGLEFLIYFQGNSAPDKSGLPSDRFSAERTGGSVSTLTIQRTQQEDSAVYLCASSSWTSDYNEQFFGPGTRLTVL.

The chain is built from TRBV7-9 and TRBJ2-1, with 8 nucleotides matching TRBD2. Germline trimming cut 3 bases from V and 5 bases from J; bases unmatched to any gene: 0. The germline V gene encodes CDR1 SEHNR and CDR2 FQNEAQ (reference sequence). This CDR3 spans 13 amino acids. CDR3 sequence: CASSFSGDNEQFF. CDR3 coding DNA: TGTGCCAGCAGCTTTAGCGGGGACAATGAGCAGTTCTTC.

The chain links TRBV30 to TRBJ1-1, with D perhaps TRBD1 (5 bases). The CDR3 loop spans 14 amino acids. The germline V and J ends were trimmed by 6 bases and 0 bases, with 14 bases remaining between them. Germline V CDR1 and CDR2: GTSNPN, SVGIG (reference sequence). CDR3 residues: CACQGRGMNTEAFF. CDR3 in DNA: TGTGCCTGCCAAGGTAGGGGCATGAACACTGAAGCTTTCTTT.

In this sample, this clone turned up once. V usage is TRBV7-2 and J usage is TRBJ1-2; possible D gene TRBD1, 6 bases. The V gene's germline CDR1 is SGHTA and CDR2 FQGNSA. The CDR3 contains 13 residues. The V end was cut by 6 bases, the J end by 8 bases, with 16 bases between. The CDR3 DNA reads as TGTGCCAGCAGTCCCTCGTGGGGGGCAGGCTACACCTTC. Protein product: CASSPSWGAGYTF.

This clone was detected once. The CDR3 loop reads CASSPLGVPNEKLFF. CDR3 nucleotides: TGTGCCAGCAGCCCCTTGGGCGTGCCCAATGAAAAACTGTTTTTT. This chain links TRBV5-8 with TRBJ1-4, with D uncertain. V gave up 4 bases and J gave up 5 bases, with 15 bases separating them. The CDR3 spans 15 residues. Germline CDR1 is SGHTS and CDR2 is YDEGEE.

V usage is TRBV6-4 and J usage is TRBJ2-1; 7 bases match TRBD2. V dropped 1 base and J dropped 8; count of bases not matched to a gene: 8. The CDR3 covers 15 residues. From germline, CDR1 is MRHNA and CDR2 SNTAGT. The CDR3: CASSDLGRAWDEQFF. In DNA form, the CDR3 reads TGTGCCAGCAGTGACTTAGGGAGGGCCTGGGATGAGCAGTTCTTC.

V gene TRBV4-1 combines with J gene TRBJ2-2; 8 positions match TRBD1. V lost 1 base to trimming and J lost 7 bases; unmatched junction nucleotides: 11. This CDR3 has 17 residues. Germline values: CDR1 MGHRA, CDR2 YSYEKL. The DNA of the CDR3 is TGCGCCAGCAGCCAAGCCGGGACAGGCGTGATTGGCGGGGAGCTGTTTTTT. Protein sequence: CASSQAGTGVIGGELFF.

The chain has TRBV27 and TRBJ2-3; TRBD1 or TRBD2 may be the D gene (5 bases each). Germline lookup yields CDR1 MNHEY and CDR2 SMNVEV (reference sequence). The CDR3 runs to 13 residues. V lost 4 bases, J lost 4 bases, and 9 bases lay in between. For the CDR3, the DNA is TGTGCCAGCAGTTGGGACGGGTCAGATACGCAGTATTTT. This codes for CASSWDGSDTQYF.

The rearrangement joins TRBV2 to TRBJ1-4; D might be TRBD1 (5 bases). V was clipped by 6 bases and J by 3 bases, with 8 bases between them. Per germline, CDR1 SNHLY and CDR2 FYNNEI. The CDR3 runs 13 residues. CDR3 DNA sequence: TGTGCCAGCAGGGGGGAACCTAATGAAAAACTGTTTTTT. Translating it yields CASRGEPNEKLFF.

The chain recombines TRBV5-6 with TRBJ2-1; D gene uncertain. CDR1 and CDR2 (germline): SGHDT, YYEEEE. There are 17 residues in the CDR3. The V end lost 1 base, the J end lost 0 bases, and 14 bases lay between the germline ends. CDR3 loop: CASSLIAAKRSYNEQFF. CDR3 bases: TGTGCCAGCAGCTTGATCGCGGCAAAACGCTCCTACAATGAGCAGTTCTTC.

The rearrangement uses TRBV30 and TRBJ2-3; D might be TRBD1 or TRBD2, each matching 5 bases. Germline CDR1 reads GTSNPN; CDR2 reads SVGIG (reference sequence). V was cut by 7 bases and J by 4 bases, with 18 bases left in between. The CDR3 consists of 14 residues. The CDR3 DNA follows: TGTGCCTTGGAGGCCAGGGAAGCCCCAGATACGCAGTATTTT. Translation: CALEAREAPDTQYF. Using reference TRBV30 and TRBJ2-3 for the parts outside the CDR3, the full variable domain is SQTIHQWPATLVQPVGSPLSLECTVEGTSNPNLYWYRQAAGRGLQLLFYSVGIGQISSEVPQNLSASRPQDRQFILSSKKLLLSDSGFYLCALEAREAPDTQYFGPGTRLTVL.

The V gene is TRBV11-1, the J gene TRBJ2-2, with D possibly matching TRBD2 (5 bases). CDR3 size: 16 residues. CDR1 SGHAT and CDR2 FQDESV come from the germline V gene (reference sequence). V dropped 1 base and J dropped 3 bases, with 12 bases sitting between them. The CDR3 sequence is CASSLVFGVDTGELFF. CDR3 in DNA: TGTGCCAGCAGCTTAGTCTTCGGGGTGGACACCGGGGAGCTGTTTTTT.

The rearrangement uses TRBV6-5 and TRBJ2-3; D ambiguous. Germline V gene sequence: CDR1 MNHEY, CDR2 SVGAGI. Deletions cut 3 bases from V and 3 bases from J, with 16 bases between. CDR3 length equals 16 residues. CDR3 in amino acids: CASSYFPAAETDTQYF. The CDR3 region has the DNA TGTGCCAGCAGTTATTTTCCAGCCGCCGAGACAGATACGCAGTATTTT.